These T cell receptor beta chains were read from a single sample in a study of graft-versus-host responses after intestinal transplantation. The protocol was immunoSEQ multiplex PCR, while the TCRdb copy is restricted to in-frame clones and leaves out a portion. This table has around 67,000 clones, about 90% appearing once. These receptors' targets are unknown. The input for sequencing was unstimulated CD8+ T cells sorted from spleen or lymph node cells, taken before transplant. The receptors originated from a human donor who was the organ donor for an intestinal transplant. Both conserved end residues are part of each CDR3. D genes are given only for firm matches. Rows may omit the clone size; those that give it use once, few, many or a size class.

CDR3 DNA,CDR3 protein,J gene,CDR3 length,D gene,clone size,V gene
TGTGCCAGCAGCTTCGTATCGGGGAGCGCAGATACGCAGTATTTT,CASSFVSGSADTQYF,TRBJ2-3,15,NA,NA,TRBV13
TGTGCCAGCAGTTACTCGATTCGAGATTTATATGGCTACACCTTC,CASSYSIRDLYGYTF,TRBJ1-2,15,NA,NA,TRBV6-6
TGTGCCAGCAGCTTAGACGACCCAGCGGGGGGCGTCTACAATGAGCAGTTCTTC,CASSLDDPAGGVYNEQFF,TRBJ2-1,18,TRBD2,NA,TRBV7-6
TGTGCCAGCAGTTTATGGGGCGGGGGGGCCCTCCAAGAGACCCAGTACTTC,CASSLWGGGALQETQYF,TRBJ2-5,17,TRBD2,NA,TRBV27
TGTGCCAGCAGTTTCCTCAATCAGCCCCAGCATTTT,CASSFLNQPQHF,TRBJ1-5,12,NA,NA,TRBV27
TGCGCCAGCAGCCAACTCCCGGACAGGAGCTCTGGGGCCAACGTCCTGACTTTC,CASSQLPDRSSGANVLTF,TRBJ2-6,18,TRBD1,NA,TRBV4-1
TGTGCCAGCAGCAAAGAAGGGGATAAAGCTAACTATGGCTACACCTTC,CASSKEGDKANYGYTF,TRBJ1-2,16,NA,NA,TRBV21-1
TGTGCCAGCAGCCAGGGACAGGGCCCAGATACGCAGTATTTT,CASSQGQGPDTQYF,TRBJ2-3,14,TRBD1,NA,TRBV4-2
TGTGCCAGCAGCCCGGACAGCTACAATGAGCAGTTCTTC,CASSPDSYNEQFF,TRBJ2-1,13,NA,NA,TRBV7-6
TGTGCCAGCAGCGAGAGGACAGGGCGCAATGAGCAGTTCTTC,CASSERTGRNEQFF,TRBJ2-1,14,TRBD1,once,TRBV5-4